Presented here are 5 T cell receptor beta chains from one specimen sequenced in a study of PD-1 blockade in mismatch repair-deficient tumors. Here immunoSEQ multiplex PCR was the method, and the copy in TCRdb shows in-frame clones only, minus some. This table holds approximately 100,000 clones, 65% to 85% found once. The source was peripheral blood, collected about 33 weeks after starting pembrolizumab. The origin of the receptors is an adult with mismatch repair-deficient cancer.

The gene calls are TRBV11-2 and TRBJ2-1; 7 nucleotides align to TRBD2. With 4 bases clipped from V and 3 bases from J, the junction kept 6 bases outside the gene matches. Germline V gives CDR1 SGHAT, CDR2 FQNNGV. This CDR3 comprises 15 residues. CDR3 nucleotides: TGTGCCAGCAGCTCGCTTAGCGGGCACTACAATGAGCAGTTCTTC. Translation: CASSSLSGHYNEQFF.

The V and J genes are TRBV2 and TRBJ2-1, with 11 bases identical to TRBD2. The CDR3 runs 13 residues. Losses at the gene ends were 8 bases for V and 6 bases for J; bases not matched to a gene: 3. Per the germline V gene, CDR1 is SNHLY and CDR2 is FYNNEI. The CDR3 here is CASGTSGANEQFF. CDR3 coding DNA: TGTGCCAGCGGGACTAGCGGTGCCAATGAGCAGTTCTTC. Full variable domain (missing parts from reference TRBV2 and TRBJ2-1): EPEVTQTPSHQVTQMGQEVILRCVPISNHLYFYWYRQILGQKVEFLVSFYNNEISEKSEIFDDQFSVERPDGSNFTLKIRSTKLEDSAMYFCASGTSGANEQFFGPGTRLTVL.

The chain is built from TRBV29-1 and TRBJ1-5; D gene unclear. CDR3 length: 13 residues. Germline values: CDR1 SQVTM, CDR2 ANQGSEA. V shed 0 bases and J shed 2 bases, with 5 bases lying between them. CDR3 in amino acids: CSVEEAGNQPQHF. The CDR3 DNA is TGCAGCGTTGAAGAGGCAGGCAATCAGCCCCAGCATTTT.

CDR3 residues: CASSPDAVENYGYTF. CDR3 sequence (DNA): TGTGCCAGCAGCCCGGACGCAGTAGAAAACTATGGCTACACCTTC. The chain has TRBV5-6 and TRBJ1-2; no firm D call. In germline, CDR1 is SGHDT, CDR2 YYEEEE. With 4 bases removed from V and 2 bases from J, the gap between germline ends came to 15 bases. The CDR3 covers 15 residues.

To note about this clone: Other DNA sequences in the same sample also yield this CDR3. The chain has TRBV18 and TRBJ1-2, with 7 nucleotides matching TRBD1. Unmatched junction bases numbered 3, after V lost 3 bases and J lost 5 bases. The CDR3 extends over 13 amino acids. The V gene's germline CDR1 is KGHSH and CDR2 LQKENI. The DNA of the CDR3 is TGTGCCAGCTCACCCGGGACAGATTATGGCTACACCTTC. Translation: CASSPGTDYGYTF. Based on the CDR3 plus reference TRBV18 and TRBJ1-2, the full variable domain is NAGVMQNPRHLVRRRGQEARLRCSPMKGHSHVYWYRQLPEEGLKFMVYLQKENIIDESGMPKERFSAEFPKEGPSILRIQQVVRGDSAAYFCASSPGTDYGYTFGSGTRLTVV.